Sequencing of this T cell receptor (beta chain) was carried out in a study of shared clonotypes between healthy human individuals. Study-level results: On the whole, naive subsets had larger estimated richness than memory subsets had.

As to this clone: The antigen remains undetermined.

Naive-designated CD8 cells lacked CD45RO, were positively enriched for CCR7, and omitted terminally differentiated effector memory CD45RA+ cells. All donors were healthy HIV-negative adults lacking recent acute infections or vaccinations. All the donors were Caucasian adults who lived in Nashville, Tennessee. Sequencing used immunoSEQ multiplex PCR; TCRdb keeps in-frame clones, though not all of them. The sample lists hundreds of thousands of clones, approximately 96% occurring once. Germline loops: CDR1 MGHRA, CDR2 YSYEKL. Trimming removed 5 bases from V and 2 bases from J, with 10 bases in between. The CDR3 extends over 14 amino acids.

This sequence joins TRBV4-1 and TRBJ2-1; the D gene is possibly TRBD2 (6 bases). The clonotype was recovered from a young woman in good health. The sequenced material came from naive CD8+ T cells sorted from blood. CDR3 loop: CASSGRPTYNEQFF. The CDR3 DNA is TGCGCCAGCAGCGGGAGGCCCACCTACAATGAGCAGTTCTTC.